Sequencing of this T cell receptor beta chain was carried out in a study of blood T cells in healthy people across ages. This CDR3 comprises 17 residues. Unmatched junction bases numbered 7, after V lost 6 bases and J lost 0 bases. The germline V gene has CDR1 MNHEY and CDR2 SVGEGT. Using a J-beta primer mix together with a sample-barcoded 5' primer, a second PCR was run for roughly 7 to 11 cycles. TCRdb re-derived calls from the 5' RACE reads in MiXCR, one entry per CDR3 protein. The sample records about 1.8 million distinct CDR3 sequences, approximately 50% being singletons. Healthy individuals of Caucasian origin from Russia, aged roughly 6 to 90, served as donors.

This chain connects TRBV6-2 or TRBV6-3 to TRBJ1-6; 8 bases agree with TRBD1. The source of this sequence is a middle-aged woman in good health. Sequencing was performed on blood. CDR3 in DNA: TGTGCCAGCAGGACCGGGACAGGCAGCTCCTATAATTCACCCCTCCACTTT. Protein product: CASRTGTGSSYNSPLHF.